This TCR beta chain derives from a study of beta chain features in type 1 diabetes. Researchers reported sorting CD4+ naive, central memory, regulatory and stem cell-like memory cells via CD45RO/CCR7/CD25/CD127/CD95/CD27. Sorted populations all exceeded 98% purity. This clone was picked up a small number of times. The antigen is undetermined. V gave up 6 bases and J gave up 3 bases; unmatched junction bases: 5. Germline CDR1 is SQVTM and CDR2 is ANQGSEA. This CDR3 has 14 amino acids. General study results and limits: Compared with healthy donors, patients appeared to share more similar naive, central memory and regulatory TCRB repertoires. Shorter TCRB CDR3s, moderately but significantly so, marked every one of the four CD4+ subsets in Type 1 diabetes patients.

Every isolated RNA sample was fully reverse transcribed, so sequencing captured expressed TCRB transcripts. TCRdb's copy holds only in-frame clones and misses some; the assay was immunoSEQ multiplex PCR. The sample holds 500,000 to 800,000 clones, roughly an eighth seen once. The J gene is TRBJ2-3, the V gene TRBV29-1; 11 bases agree with TRBD2. The sequenced sample consisted of naive CD4+ T cells from blood. The clonotype originates from a man in his thirties or forties with type 1 diabetes. The CDR3 protein is CSVMTSGVTDTQYF. The DNA of the CDR3 is TGCAGCGTAATGACTAGCGGGGTGACAGATACGCAGTATTTT.